These T cell receptor beta chains were read from a single sample in a study of cytomegalovirus exposure and HLA in healthy donors. Generated by immunoSEQ multiplex PCR, the TCRdb table keeps only in-frame clones and is missing some. The sample has 150,000 to 200,000 clones; around 85% are singletons. Source material: PBMCs. The receptor source for this set is a man aged 50 or older in good health and CMV-seropositive. CDR3s include the opening cysteine and the closing phenylalanine or tryptophan. The D gene is left open where the match is weak. Clone sizes are given selectively: once, few, many, or a class where the clone is expanded.

TGTGCCAGCAGCGACCGCACAGAGGGGAGGGAGACCCAGTACTTC CASSDRTEGRETQYF - TRBJ2-5 once TRBV7-2
TGTGCCAGCAGATTTTGGACTAGCGGAAACAATGAGCAGTTCTTC CASRFWTSGNNEQFF TRBD2 TRBJ2-1 - TRBV28
TGCGCCAGCAGCTTGGCCTATACCTCCTACGAGCAGTACTTC CASSLAYTSYEQYF - TRBJ2-7 once TRBV5-1
TGTGCCAGCAGTATCGGACTAGCGGGGATCTCCTACAATGAGCAGTTCTTC CASSIGLAGISYNEQFF TRBD2 TRBJ2-1 - TRBV27
TGTGCCAGTAAGACAGGGATTAATCAGCCCCAGCATTTT CASKTGINQPQHF TRBD1 TRBJ1-5 - TRBV19
TGTGCCAGTAGTCTCAATCGCCGGACTAGCGGGAGTACAGATACGCAGTATTTT CASSLNRRTSGSTDTQYF TRBD2 TRBJ2-3 - TRBV19
TGTGCCAGCAGTGAACCAGCTAACTATGGCTACACCTTC CASSEPANYGYTF - TRBJ1-2 - TRBV25-1
TGTGCCAGCAGCTGGGGGACAGGGGTCAACACCGGGGAGCTGTTTTTT CASSWGTGVNTGELFF TRBD1 TRBJ2-2 once TRBV5-4
TGTGCCAGCAGTCCCCGGGACAGGGACACCGGGGAGCTGTTTTTT CASSPRDRDTGELFF TRBD1 TRBJ2-2 - TRBV27
TGTGCCAGCAGCCCGGGACAGAACACTGAAGCTTTCTTT CASSPGQNTEAFF - TRBJ1-1 - TRBV6-5
TGTGCCAGCAGTCCCAACCCGTTCCTTCAACTTTACGAGCAGTACTTC CASSPNPFLQLYEQYF - TRBJ2-7 - TRBV27
TGTGCCAGCAGTGAATTACTAGCGGGATACGGGGAGCTGTTTTTT CASSELLAGYGELFF TRBD2 TRBJ2-2 few TRBV2
TGTGCCAGCAGTTACTCGCCACTAGCGGGCACCGGGGAGCTGTTTTTT CASSYSPLAGTGELFF TRBD2 TRBJ2-2 - TRBV6-5
TGTGCCAGCACCCTCACGACAGGGGACCCCTACGAGCAGTACTTC CASTLTTGDPYEQYF TRBD1 TRBJ2-7 once TRBV6-6